Each of the 13 T cell receptor beta chains below was sequenced from the same sample in a study of control samples from healthy donors and cancer patients. Measured with immunoSEQ multiplex PCR; TCRdb has only the in-frame clones, and not every one. This table holds about 75,000 clones, 84% found once. Sequenced sample: blood. The receptors stem from a man in his forties or fifties in good health.

This clone was seen just once. The J gene is TRBJ2-1, the V gene TRBV18; maybe TRBD2 (6 bases). V gave up 1 base and J gave up 4 bases, with 23 bases separating them. Germline CDR1 KGHSH, CDR2 LQKENI. The CDR3 contains 19 residues. The CDR3 nucleotides read TGTGCCAGCTCACCACTCCCTGGACGCTCCGTTGGGACTTACAATGAGCAGTTCTTC. This translates into CASSPLPGRSVGTYNEQFF.

V usage is TRBV3-1 (or the pseudogene TRBV3-2) and J usage is TRBJ1-1; 7 nucleotides align to TRBD1. Germline-derived CDR1 and CDR2 are LGHDT and YNNKEL (reference sequence). The CDR3 is 14 amino acids. Trimming at V came to 6 bases and at J to 1 base, leaving 5 bases not matched to a gene. Written as DNA, the CDR3 is TGTGCCAGCAGAGGGACAGACAAGAACACTGAAGCTTTCTTT. Translated, it gives CASRGTDKNTEAFF.

The genes are TRBV24-1 and TRBJ2-2; 8 nucleotides match TRBD1. Losses at the gene ends were 4 bases for V and 0 bases for J; bases not matched to a gene: 3. This CDR3 contains 16 residues. The V gene's germline CDR1 is KGHDR and CDR2 SFDVKD. CDR3 nucleotides: TGTGCCACCAGTGACCCACAGGGGGCGAACACCGGGGAGCTGTTTTTT. Translated, it gives CATSDPQGANTGELFF.

The chain is built from TRBV12-3 or TRBV12-4 and TRBJ2-2; D gene ambiguous. Between the trimmed V and J ends, which lost 7 bases and 4 bases, there was a span of 7 bases. CDR3 size: 12 residues. Here the CDR3 DNA reads TGTGCCAGCACCTGGGGCACCGGGGAGCTGTTTTTT. Its protein product is CASTWGTGELFF.

The chain combines TRBV5-1 with TRBJ1-1, with D unresolved. Trimming pared 4 bases from V and 1 base from J, leaving 11 bases between. This CDR3 region has 14 residues. Germline lookup yields CDR1 SGHRS and CDR2 YFSETQ. The CDR3 DNA reads TGCGCCAGCAGCATTCGGGGTTCGAACACTGAAGCTTTCTTT. It translates to CASSIRGSNTEAFF.

The CDR3 spells CAGREGGRSSNEQFF. CDR3 DNA: TGTGCCGGACGAGAGGGAGGACGATCGAGCAATGAGCAGTTCTTC. The genes are TRBV6-5 and TRBJ2-1; the D gene is possibly TRBD2 (6 bases). Germline-derived CDR1 and CDR2 are MNHEY and SVGAGI. The CDR3 runs 15 residues. The V end was cut by 11 bases, the J end by 6 bases, with 23 bases between.

V gene TRBV5-4 combines with J gene TRBJ2-7; no clear D. V lost 0 bases to trimming and J lost 4 bases, with 5 bases between them. Germline V lookup: CDR1 SGHNT, CDR2 YYREEE (reference sequence). The CDR3 extends over 12 amino acids. CDR3 residues: CASSLEGYEQYF. In nucleotides, the CDR3 is TGTGCCAGCAGCTTGGAAGGATACGAGCAGTACTTC.

The chain has TRBV6-5 and TRBJ1-4; TRBD1 agrees at 8 bases. V dropped 5 bases and J dropped 10; count of bases not matched to a gene: 9. The length of the CDR3 is 14 residues. Germline-derived CDR1 and CDR2 are MNHEY and SVGAGI. The CDR3 loop is CASSTGTGGGKLFF. The CDR3 DNA follows: TGTGCCAGCAGTACCGGGACAGGCGGCGGAAAACTGTTTTTT.

V gene TRBV6-2 or TRBV6-3 combines with J gene TRBJ2-1; perhaps TRBD2 as D (5 bases). The CDR3 loop spans 11 amino acids. CDR1 is MNHEY, CDR2 SVGEGT, per germline. Trimming removed 6 bases from V and 15 bases from J, with 15 bases in between. The CDR3 loop reads CASSPPGLLFF. The CDR3 DNA reads TGTGCCAGCAGCCCGCCGGGGTTGCTGTTCTTC.

V usage is TRBV27 and J usage is TRBJ1-2, with 8 nucleotides matching TRBD1. The CDR3 runs 13 residues. Losses at the gene ends were 6 bases for V and 5 bases for J; bases not matched to a gene: 5. From germline, CDR1 is MNHEY and CDR2 SMNVEV (reference sequence). The CDR3 protein is CASRPGQVYGYTF. The CDR3 region has the DNA TGTGCCAGCAGACCGGGACAGGTTTATGGCTACACCTTC.

The chain's CDR3 is CASSALSRGPYNEQFF. In nucleotides, the CDR3 is TGTGCCAGCAGCGCGTTATCTAGGGGGCCCTACAATGAGCAGTTCTTC. The chain couples TRBV9 to TRBJ2-1, with TRBD1 identical over 7 bases. The germline gives CDR1 SGDLS, CDR2 YYNGEE. V trimming: 3 bases; J trimming: 2 bases; junction bases outside the gene matches: 8. The CDR3 consists of 16 residues. Looking up the rest from reference TRBV9 and TRBJ2-1 gives the full variable domain: DSGVTQTPKHLITATGQRVTLRCSPRSGDLSVYWYQQSLDQGLQFLIQYYNGEERAKGNILERFSAQQFPDLHSELNLSSLELGDSALYFCASSALSRGPYNEQFFGPGTRLTVL.

The rearrangement joins TRBV3-1 (or the pseudogene TRBV3-2) to TRBJ2-3; D may match TRBD1 or TRBD2 (5 bases each). Germline values: CDR1 LGHDT, CDR2 YNNKEL (reference sequence). This CDR3 has 14 residues. The V end was cut by 0 bases, the J end by 6 bases, with 10 bases between. The CDR3 reads CASSQDPGPDTQYF. The CDR3 nucleotides read TGTGCCAGCAGCCAAGATCCGGGGCCGGATACGCAGTATTTT.

In this sample, this clone turned up a few times. CDR3: CATSSTPSQSEKLFF. Here the CDR3 DNA reads TGTGCCACCAGCTCTACCCCAAGTCAGAGTGAAAAACTGTTTTTT. V is TRBV15 and J is TRBJ1-4; D is ambiguous. Germline V CDR1 and CDR2: LNHNV, YYDKDF (reference sequence). V lost 5 bases to trimming and J lost 7 bases, with 17 bases between them. CDR3 length: 15 residues.